Below, 18 T cell receptor beta chains from the same sample are listed, as sequenced in a study of T cells expressing NK-cell markers. With the 5' RACE reads reprocessed, TCRdb shows one record per CDR3 protein and no DNA. The listing records 120,000 to 150,000 distinct CDR3 sequences. Source material: blood T cells: a sorted CD56 or NKG2C T cell subset, CD4+ or CD8+ T cells, or bulk PBMC T cells (not recorded which). All receptors derive from a man aged 18 to 30 in good health.

The rearrangement joins TRBV6-4 to TRBJ2-3. The germline V gene has CDR1 MRHNA and CDR2 SNTAGT. The CDR3 runs 18 residues. The CDR3 sequence is CASSPTETLGSGTDTQYF.

V and J are TRBV4-2 and TRBJ2-1. Germline lookup yields CDR1 LGHNA and CDR2 YNFKEQ. The CDR3 is 16 amino acids. The CDR3 is CASSQDQADSYNEQFF.

The chain is built from TRBV7-6 and TRBJ1-2; checking the TCRdb D call of TRBD1 is not possible without DNA. Germline CDR1 and CDR2: SGHVS and FNYEAQ. CDR3 size: 18 residues. CDR3 protein: CASSLVGAADRGDYGYTF.

The chain joins TRBV19 to TRBJ2-1; TCRdb designates TRBD2, a call that cannot be tested without DNA. CDR3 length: 17 residues. CDR1 is LNHDA and CDR2 is SQIVND in the germline V gene (reference sequence). This CDR3 is CASRPGLAGLAYNEQFF.

The chain is built from TRBV6-2 or TRBV6-3 and TRBJ2-5; TCRdb's assignment of TRBD2 cannot be checked, as there is no DNA. The CDR3 contains 15 residues. The germline V gene has CDR1 MNHEY and CDR2 SVGEGT. CDR3: CASSYGAGTQETQYF.

The genes are TRBV1 and TRBJ1-2; absent DNA, TCRdb's TRBD1 call cannot be checked. TRBV1 is marked as a pseudogene. The CDR3 is made up of 14 amino acids. The CDR3 sequence: CTSSRRQAAYGYTF.

The chain carries TRBV6-5 and TRBJ1-3. The CDR3 loop spans 14 amino acids. Germline lookup yields CDR1 MNHEY and CDR2 SVGAGI. The CDR3 protein is CASRGQGPGNTIYF.

The chain recombines TRBV7-2 with TRBJ2-1. From germline, CDR1 is SGHTA and CDR2 FQGNSA. The CDR3 covers 15 residues. The chain's CDR3 is CASSFGQGLLNEQFF.

The genes are TRBV11-2 and TRBJ1-1. The CDR3 extends over 13 amino acids. Germline V lookup: CDR1 SGHAT, CDR2 FQNNGV. The CDR3 loop is CASSPFEGTEAFF.

This chain joins TRBV7-9 and TRBJ2-1; TCRdb's assignment of TRBD1 cannot be checked, as there is no DNA. The CDR3 length is 15 residues. Germline V gene data show CDR1 as SEHNR and CDR2 as FQNEAQ (reference sequence). CDR3 protein: CASSSQDGRYNEQFF.

The V gene is TRBV20-1, the J gene TRBJ2-7; TCRdb reports TRBD2, a call that lacks DNA to check it against. The germline V gene encodes CDR1 DFQATT and CDR2 SNEGSKA (reference sequence). This CDR3 is built from 14 residues. CDR3 amino acids: CSAVGASNFYEQYF.

CDR3 sequence: CASSLDRGSTEAFF. V and J are TRBV5-4 and TRBJ1-1. Germline V gene sequence: CDR1 SGHNT, CDR2 YYREEE (reference sequence). The CDR3 has 14 amino acids.

The V call is TRBV5-5, the J call TRBJ1-2; the D call of TRBD1 rests on TCRdb alone, since no DNA is present to check it. There are 13 residues in the CDR3. The germline CDR1 and CDR2 sequences are SGHKS and YYEKEE (reference sequence). This chain's CDR3 is CASSVTDSHGYTF. The full variable domain, its missing parts supplied by reference TRBV5-5 and TRBJ1-2, is DAGVTQSPTHLIKTRGQQVTLRCSPISGHKSVSWYQQVLGQGPQFIFQYYEKEERGRGNFPDRFSARQFPNYSSELNVNALLLGDSALYLCASSVTDSHGYTFGSGTRLTVV.

The V and J genes are TRBV7-9 and TRBJ1-1. The CDR3 extends over 13 amino acids. Germline V gene sequence: CDR1 SEHNR, CDR2 FQNEAQ (reference sequence). CDR3 amino acids: CASSLSLRSEAFF.

The rearrangement uses TRBV19 and TRBJ1-1. This CDR3 is built from 17 residues. Germline values: CDR1 LNHDA, CDR2 SQIVND (reference sequence). The CDR3: CASSTQDSVGRNTEAFF.

This chain connects TRBV7-9 to TRBJ1-2; TCRdb outputs TRBD1, but without DNA this stays unchecked. In germline, CDR1 is SEHNR, CDR2 FQNEAQ (reference sequence). The CDR3 has 14 residues. The CDR3 is CASSPRQGDYGYTF.

The V call is TRBV29-1, the J call TRBJ2-7; TCRdb's D call of TRBD1 is untestable without DNA. This CDR3 spans 12 amino acids. Germline V gives CDR1 SQVTM, CDR2 ANQGSEA. The CDR3 spells CSVVKGVHEQYF.

V gene TRBV6-1 combines with J gene TRBJ1-6; TCRdb gives TRBD1 as the D gene, but with no DNA this cannot be confirmed. Looked up from germline, CDR1 is MNHNS and CDR2 is SASEGT. The CDR3 extends over 14 amino acids. Here the CDR3 reads CASSEDRGHSPLHF.